This T cell receptor beta chain originates from a study of neurological immune-mediated disorders (dated by TCRdb to about 2019). For context, the study as a whole: Using UMI-based sequencing, the study compared peripheral blood TCR-beta repertoires from patients with HTLV-I-associated myelopathy (HAM/TSP), patients with multiple sclerosis, and healthy controls. Longitudinal samples, technical triplicates and paired sorted CD4+ and CD8+ T-cell subsets, alongside PBMC samples, were included among the 90 to 130 TCR-beta libraries. The cohort was made up of 68 subjects, consisting of roughly 15 HAM/TSP patients, 34 multiple sclerosis patients and around 20 healthy controls.

This clonotype was observed at least ten times. Its antigen remains undetermined. No much larger clone exists at a distance of one base, and base qualities are not known. To synthesize cDNA, template-switch 5'RACE was performed with a primer carrying a 10-nucleotide random unique molecular identifier so that each TCR transcript was tagged. Each sequencing run produced over 200 million TCR-beta sequences covering 15-18 subjects. The RNeasy kit was used for extraction of total RNA. The KAPA Real-time Library Amplification kit was used to amplify TCR-beta VDJ regions with primers for the TCR constant region and the 5'RACE anchor. A first PCR added sample indexes and Illumina adaptors, and a second PCR then raised library yield. After Ampure bead purification, the TCR product of roughly 650 bp was size-selected on a 2% E-gel SizeSelection system. Before pooling, libraries had their quality checked on a Bioanalyzer, their concentration measured with Qubit, and their quantity determined with the Kapa Library Quantification kit. An Illumina HiSeq 2500 was used to sequence the libraries paired-end at 2 x 150 bp. To increase sequence diversity, about 24-32% phiX was spiked into each library pool. The authors' pipeline ran thus. The quality-filtered reads were processed with the UMI-based MiGEC pipeline, whose error correction step removed more than 75% of the raw TCR sequences. VDJ genes were aligned to IMGT germline references, and clonotypes were defined by unique CDR3 amino acid sequence plus V-J genes. VDJtools evaluated clonal expansion, Shannon diversity and CDR3 relatedness (CalcPairwiseDistances, ClusterSamples); CLCbio workbench built phylogenetic trees. Using coefficient-of-variation modelling across technical triplicates, the study counted a clone as expanded if it had at least 8 unique UMIs. The raw public reads went through TCRdb reprocessing: fastp at Q25, MiXCR clone calling, in-frame beta chains kept. A single entry per CDR3 protein holds the most common genes and DNA from its merged rows. Clone size and V and J calls follow TCRdb, not the original study. Counted in this sample were roughly 36,000 distinct CDR3 sequences; 14% of them appeared once. The top ten hold 25% to 30% of the sample.

For unsorted PBMC libraries, 2 million PBMCs were used after storage in RNAlater at -80 degrees C until RNA extraction. Peripheral blood was subjected to Ficoll-Hypaque density gradient centrifugation to isolate PBMCs, which were then cryopreserved in liquid nitrogen. Overall study outcomes, separate from this receptor: The highest TCR clonal expansion was observed in HAM/TSP patients, whereas the lowest was observed in MS patients, even when compared with healthy controls. No identical CDR3 amino acid sequences were shared among expanded clones across subjects, suggesting private TCR-beta repertoires in all groups.

The TCR originated in a woman aged 45-65 years with HTLV-1-associated myelopathy (HAM/TSP). Specimen: PBMCs.

The DNA is as follows: TGCGCCAGCGGTAGGACTAGCGGCCCTCCAGAGACCCAGTACTTC. It translates as CASGRTSGPPETQYF. Recombination connected TRBV5-1 to TRBJ2-5; the central 10 bases match TRBD2. V trim: 7 bases; J trim: 4 bases; unmatched bases: 10. In the germline V gene, CDR1 corresponds to SGHRS and CDR2 to YFSETQ. The CDR3 runs 15 amino acids, cysteine and phenylalanine included. This entry keeps only the CDR3 DNA: 45 bases, framed from base 1.